The 23 T cell receptor beta chains below come from one sample, sequenced in a study of blood T cell repertoires in COVID-19. Sequencing was performed with immunoSEQ multiplex PCR; in TCRdb, only in-frame clones are kept and a portion is missing. The table lists some 270,000 clones, approximately 90% of them singletons. What was sequenced was PBMCs or T cells enriched from blood (not recorded which). All receptors derive from a man aged 35 to 55 who had been exposed to COVID-19.

CDR3: CASSLVQDGGNTIYF. In nucleotides, the CDR3 is TGTGCCAGCAGCTTAGTACAGGACGGTGGAAACACCATATATTTT. The rearrangement links TRBV13 to TRBJ1-3; D might be TRBD1 (5 bases). CDR1 is PRHDT, CDR2 FYEKMQ, per germline (reference sequence). V was cut by 1 base and J by 3 bases, with 10 bases left in between. This CDR3 spans 15 amino acids.

The chain links TRBV5-6 to TRBJ2-3; TRBD1 matches at 7 bases. CDR1 is SGHDT and CDR2 is YYEEEE in the germline V gene. The V gene end was trimmed by 1 base and the J gene end by 2 bases; junction bases not matched to a gene: 7. This CDR3 contains 16 residues. CDR3 nucleotides: TGTGCCAGCAGCTTGCCAGGGGGTAAATCCACAGATACGCAGTATTTT. Protein product: CASSLPGGKSTDTQYF.

The genes are TRBV6-5 and TRBJ2-7; TRBD2 matches at 10 bases. This CDR3 spans 15 amino acids. V lost 7 bases to trimming and J lost 3 bases; unmatched junction nucleotides: 9. Germline CDR1 MNHEY, CDR2 SVGAGI. The CDR3 sequence: CASKPGTSVLYEQYF. The CDR3 DNA reads as TGTGCCAGCAAGCCTGGGACTAGCGTCCTCTACGAGCAGTACTTC.

V and J are TRBV5-4 and TRBJ2-3; 10 bases match TRBD2. The CDR3 runs 16 residues. The V and J ends lost 4 bases and 3 bases, in that order; junction bases with no gene match: 8. Germline V gene sequence: CDR1 SGHNT, CDR2 YYREEE (reference sequence). CDR3 sequence: CASSSRTSGGTDTQYF. CDR3 bases: TGTGCCAGCAGCAGCCGGACTAGCGGTGGAACAGATACGCAGTATTTT.

This chain joins TRBV7-9 and TRBJ1-5; 10 nucleotides agree with TRBD1. CDR3 length equals 15 residues. V was pared by 6 bases and J by 2 bases, with 4 bases of the junction left unmatched. Per the germline V gene, CDR1 is SEHNR and CDR2 is FQNEAQ (reference sequence). CDR3 loop: CASSSGTGGNQPQHF. The CDR3 region has the DNA TGTGCCAGCAGTTCCGGGACAGGGGGCAATCAGCCCCAGCATTTT.

V gene TRBV27 combines with J gene TRBJ1-6; unclear D gene. Germline V gene sequence: CDR1 MNHEY, CDR2 SMNVEV (reference sequence). The V end was cut by 0 bases, the J end by 1 base, with 10 bases between. The CDR3 length is 17 residues. This CDR3 is CASSLSSEVSYNSPLHF. CDR3 nucleotide sequence: TGTGCCAGCAGTTTATCGTCGGAGGTATCCTATAATTCACCCCTCCACTTT.

The chain recombines TRBV12-3 or TRBV12-4 with TRBJ2-5; a possible D gene is TRBD2 (6 bases). The CDR3 length is 13 residues. V shed 5 bases and J shed 9 bases, with 16 bases lying between them. CDR3 sequence: CASSPGREAAQYF. In nucleotides, the CDR3 is TGTGCCAGCAGTCCCGGGAGAGAAGCGGCCCAGTACTTC.

The chain carries TRBV24-1 and TRBJ2-7, with TRBD1 matching over 7 bases. The junction had 6 bases not matched to a gene; V was cut back by 1 base and J by 1 base. This CDR3 comprises 16 residues. Germline assignment: CDR1 KGHDR and CDR2 SFDVKD. The CDR3 nucleotides are TGTGCCACCAGTGATTTTACAGGGGATGGATCCTACGAGCAGTACTTC. This codes for CATSDFTGDGSYEQYF.

V and J are TRBV19 and TRBJ2-1; D is uncertain. V was shortened by 1 base and J by 4 bases, with 8 bases between the two germline ends. This CDR3 region has 14 residues. Germline V gives CDR1 LNHDA, CDR2 SQIVND (reference sequence). The CDR3 bases are TGTGCCAGTAGTATAGCGTCCTTGTACAATGAGCAGTTCTTC. The encoded protein is CASSIASLYNEQFF.

This clone has only a few counts. The V and J genes are TRBV5-1 and TRBJ1-1; D gene unclear. The CDR3 sequence is 13 residues long. V lost 1 base, J lost 1 base, and 5 bases lay in between. Per germline, CDR1 SGHRS and CDR2 YFSETQ. The CDR3 spells CASSLTPNTEAFF. CDR3 nucleotides: TGCGCCAGCAGCTTGACACCGAACACTGAAGCTTTCTTT.

The rearrangement links TRBV7-9 to TRBJ1-6, with a possible D match to TRBD1 (5 bases). Deletions cut 4 bases from V and 10 bases from J, with 8 bases between. This CDR3 has 12 amino acids. CDR1 is SEHNR, CDR2 FQNEAQ, per germline (reference sequence). CDR3 protein: CASSYQGSPLHF. The CDR3 DNA reads TGTGCCAGCAGCTATCAGGGCTCACCCCTCCACTTT.

The gene calls are TRBV15 and TRBJ2-3; 7 nucleotides agree with TRBD1. The CDR3 totals 16 residues. CDR1 and CDR2 from the germline V gene are LNHNV and YYDKDF (reference sequence). V shed 0 bases and J 3 bases; nucleotides not matched to a gene: 6. The CDR3 sequence is CATSREKQTGTDTQYF. The CDR3 DNA is TGTGCCACCAGCAGAGAAAAGCAGACAGGGACAGATACGCAGTATTTT.

V and J are TRBV3-1 (or the pseudogene TRBV3-2) and TRBJ2-5; 10 nucleotides align to TRBD2. After removal of 4 bases from V and 2 bases from J, the junction contained 7 bases not matched to a gene. CDR3 size: 16 residues. CDR1 and CDR2 (germline): LGHDT, YNNKEL (reference sequence). Here the CDR3 DNA reads TGTGCCAGCAGCCGGAGACTAGCGGGCCGACAAGAGACCCAGTACTTC. Protein sequence: CASSRRLAGRQETQYF.

The rearrangement links TRBV28 to TRBJ2-7; no definite D call. V was cut by 5 bases and J by 7 bases, with 9 bases left in between. The CDR3 length is 11 residues. CDR1 and CDR2 from the germline V gene are MDHEN and SYDVKM. The CDR3 DNA sequence: TGTGCCAGCAGTAAGTTGCGTGAGCAGTACTTC. This gives the protein CASSKLREQYF. The whole variable domain, remainder taken from reference TRBV28 and TRBJ2-7, is DVKVTQSSRYLVKRTGEKVFLECVQDMDHENMFWYRQDPGLGLRLIYFSYDVKMKEKGDIPEGYSVSREKKERFSLILESASTNQTSMYLCASSKLREQYFGPGTRLTVT.

This clone came up once. The chain employs TRBV5-5 and TRBJ1-2; 8 bases are a match to TRBD1. The CDR3 sequence is 15 residues long. The junction had 9 bases not matched to a gene; V was cut back by 4 bases and J by 4 bases. Germline V CDR1 and CDR2: SGHKS, YYEKEE (reference sequence). The CDR3 sequence: CASSPGQGSGYGYTF. As DNA, the CDR3 is TGTGCCAGCAGCCCAGGACAGGGATCGGGCTATGGCTACACCTTC.

The genes are TRBV6-6 and TRBJ2-1, with 14 bases aligning to TRBD2. V lost 6 bases, J lost 1 base, and 14 bases stayed unmatched. The CDR3 sequence is 20 residues long. The V gene's germline CDR1 is MNHNY and CDR2 SVGAGI (reference sequence). The CDR3 region has the DNA TGTGCCAGCAGCCAAAGAGGAGGGACTAGCGGGAGAGGGTCCTACAATGAGCAGTTCTTC. Translating gives CASSQRGGTSGRGSYNEQFF.

J is TRBJ1-5 and V is TRBV12-3 or TRBV12-4; D gene uncertain. Trimming removed 6 bases at V and 3 bases at J, with 6 bases between. The CDR3 has 12 amino acids. CDR3 protein: CASRRLNQPQHF. CDR3 sequence (DNA): TGTGCCAGCAGGCGGCTCAATCAGCCCCAGCATTTT.

The chain is built from TRBV12-3 or TRBV12-4 and TRBJ2-1; tentative D call: TRBD1 (5 bases). CDR3 length equals 12 residues. V lost 6 bases and J lost 12, with 15 bases in between. The CDR3 nucleotides are TGTGCCAGCAGGAACAGGTTTTTAGGGCAGTTCTTC. Its translation is CASRNRFLGQFF.

The chain has TRBV21-1 and TRBJ1-1. TRBV21-1 is a pseudogene locus. This CDR3 has 16 amino acids. CDR3 sequence: CASSKNVGGLDTEAFF. In nucleotides, the CDR3 is TGTGCCAGCAGCAAAAACGTAGGCGGTCTGGACACTGAAGCTTTCTTT.

The chain employs TRBV5-6 and TRBJ1-5; 7 nucleotides match TRBD1. V lost 4 bases, J lost 1 base, and 8 bases stayed unmatched. The CDR3 runs to 16 residues. The V gene's germline CDR1 is SGHDT and CDR2 YYEEEE. The CDR3 is CASSPRQGGSNQPQHF. The CDR3 coding sequence is TGTGCCAGCAGCCCAAGACAGGGCGGAAGCAATCAGCCCCAGCATTTT. The variable domain in full, completed from reference TRBV5-6 and TRBJ1-5, reads DAGVTQSPTHLIKTRGQQVTLRCSPKSGHDTVSWYQQALGQGPQFIFQYYEEEERQRGNFPDRFSGHQFPNYSSELNVNALLLGDSALYLCASSPRQGGSNQPQHFGDGTRLSIL.

The gene calls are TRBV3-1 (or the pseudogene TRBV3-2) and TRBJ2-7; a weak D match, TRBD1 (5 bases). This CDR3 contains 16 residues. Germline V gene sequence: CDR1 LGHDT, CDR2 YNNKEL (reference sequence). V lost 5 bases to trimming and J lost 2 bases, with 19 bases between them. DNA of the CDR3: TGTGCCAGCAGCACAGGAATTTCGGCTATAACCTACGAGCAGTACTTC. Its translation is CASSTGISAITYEQYF.

V and J are TRBV30 and TRBJ1-1; D unresolved. Germline lookup yields CDR1 GTSNPN and CDR2 SVGIG (reference sequence). The CDR3 contains 17 residues. Trimming removed 0 bases from V and 1 base from J, with 18 bases in between. The CDR3 loop is CAWSVRGGPFRNTEAFF. CDR3 bases: TGTGCCTGGAGTGTACGTGGAGGGCCTTTTAGGAACACTGAAGCTTTCTTT.

Here the CDR3 DNA reads TGTGCCAGCAGCTTACCAGGGAACAATCAGCCCCAGCATTTT. The encoded protein is CASSLPGNNQPQHF. This chain links TRBV7-9 with TRBJ1-5, with D possibly TRBD1 on 5 matching bases. Looked up from germline, CDR1 is SEHNR and CDR2 is FQNEAQ (reference sequence). The CDR3 has 14 residues. The V end was cut by 2 bases, the J end by 3 bases, with 8 bases between.